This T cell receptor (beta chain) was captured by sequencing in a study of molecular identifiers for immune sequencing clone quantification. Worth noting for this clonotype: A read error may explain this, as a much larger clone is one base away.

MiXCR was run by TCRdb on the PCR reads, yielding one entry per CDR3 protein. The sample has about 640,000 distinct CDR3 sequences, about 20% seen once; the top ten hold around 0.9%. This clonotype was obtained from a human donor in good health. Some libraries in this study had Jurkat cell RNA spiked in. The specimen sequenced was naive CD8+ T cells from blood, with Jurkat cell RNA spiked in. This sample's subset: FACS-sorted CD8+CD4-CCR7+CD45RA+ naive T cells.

CDR3 protein: CANSISAVYGYTF. CDR3 sequence (DNA): TGTGCCAATAGTATCAGCGCTGTGTATGGCTACACCTTC. The V gene is TRBV19, the J gene TRBJ1-2; D unresolved. From germline, CDR1 is LNHDA and CDR2 SQIVND (reference sequence). The CDR3 spans 13 residues.